The entry below gives a single T cell receptor beta chain sequence along with its context. Profiled with immunoSEQ multiplex PCR; TCRdb holds only in-frame clones, not every one. The table includes 220,000 or so clones, 80% to 90% detected once. The CDR3 spans 13 residues. V was cut by 7 bases and J by 0 bases, with 7 bases left in between. CDR1 is WSHSY, CDR2 SAAADI, per germline. These data come from a study of blood T cell repertoires in COVID-19. Sequenced material: PBMCs or T cells enriched from blood (not recorded which). This TCR was recovered from a woman aged 18-29 years in a cohort exposed to, infected with or recovered from COVID-19 (not recorded which). The chain joins TRBV10-2 to TRBJ2-1; no definite D call. The DNA for the CDR3 is TGCGCCAGCAAAAACAGCTCCTACAATGAGCAGTTCTTC. It specifies CASKNSSYNEQFF.